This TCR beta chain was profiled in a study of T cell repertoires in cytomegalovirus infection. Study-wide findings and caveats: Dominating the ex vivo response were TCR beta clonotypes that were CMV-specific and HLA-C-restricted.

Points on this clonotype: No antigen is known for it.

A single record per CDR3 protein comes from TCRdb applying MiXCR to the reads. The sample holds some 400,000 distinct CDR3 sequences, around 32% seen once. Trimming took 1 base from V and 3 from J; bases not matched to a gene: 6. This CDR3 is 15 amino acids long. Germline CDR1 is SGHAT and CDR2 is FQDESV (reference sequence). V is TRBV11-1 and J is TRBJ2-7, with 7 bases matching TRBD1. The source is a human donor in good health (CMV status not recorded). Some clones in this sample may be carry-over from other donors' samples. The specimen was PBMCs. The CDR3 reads CASSLVGTVFYEQYF. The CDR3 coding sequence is TGTGCCAGCAGCTTAGTCGGGACAGTCTTCTACGAGCAGTACTTC.